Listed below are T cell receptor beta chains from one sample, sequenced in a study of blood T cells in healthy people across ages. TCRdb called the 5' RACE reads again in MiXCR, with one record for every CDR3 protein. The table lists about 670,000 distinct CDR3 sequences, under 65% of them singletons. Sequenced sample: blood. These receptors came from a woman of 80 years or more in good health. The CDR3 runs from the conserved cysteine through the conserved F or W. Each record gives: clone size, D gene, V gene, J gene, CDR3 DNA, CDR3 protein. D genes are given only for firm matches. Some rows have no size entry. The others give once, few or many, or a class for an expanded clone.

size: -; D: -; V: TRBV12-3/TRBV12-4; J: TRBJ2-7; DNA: TGTGCCAGCAGTCCTAACCCCCACGAGCAGTACTTC; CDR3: CASSPNPHEQYF
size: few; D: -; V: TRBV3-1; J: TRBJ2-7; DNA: TGTGCCAGCAGTCAAACCCCCTACGAGCAGTACTTC; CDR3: CASSQTPYEQYF
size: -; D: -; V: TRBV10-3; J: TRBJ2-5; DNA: TGTGCCATCAGTGGATCAGGGGAAGAGACCCAGTACTTC; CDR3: CAISGSGEETQYF
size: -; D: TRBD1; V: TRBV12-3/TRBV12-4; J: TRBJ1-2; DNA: TGTGCCAGCAGTTCCTACCAGGGGGTCCATGGCTACACCTTC; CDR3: CASSSYQGVHGYTF
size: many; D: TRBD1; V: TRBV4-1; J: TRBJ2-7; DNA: TGCGCCAGCAGCCAAGGGACAGGGGGCGCGAAATCGGGAGTGTACGAGCAGTACTTC; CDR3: CASSQGTGGAKSGVYEQYF
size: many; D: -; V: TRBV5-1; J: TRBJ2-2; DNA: TGCGCCAGCAGCGCGTCGTACGGCCAAGGGACCGGGGAGCTGTTTTTT; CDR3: CASSASYGQGTGELFF
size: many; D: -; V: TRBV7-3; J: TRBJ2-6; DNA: TGTGCCAGCAGCTTATCGTCGTCGAACTCTGGGGCCAACGTCCTGACTTTC; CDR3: CASSLSSSNSGANVLTF
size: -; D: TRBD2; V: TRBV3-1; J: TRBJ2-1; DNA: TGTGCCAGCAGCCAGTCCGGGGGGGCCGGTAATGAGCAGTTCTTC; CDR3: CASSQSGGAGNEQFF
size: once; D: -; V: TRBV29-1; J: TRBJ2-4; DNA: TGCAGCGTTGAACGGACGGGAAACATTCAGTACTTC; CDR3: CSVERTGNIQYF
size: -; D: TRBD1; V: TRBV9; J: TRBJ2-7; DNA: TGTGCCAGCAGCGTAGAAGGGACAGCCCACGAGCAGTACTTC; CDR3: CASSVEGTAHEQYF
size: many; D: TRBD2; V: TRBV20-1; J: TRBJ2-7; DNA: TGCAGTGCTAGCTATGGTAGCGGGTCAAAAGAGCAGTACTTC; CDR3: CSASYGSGSKEQYF
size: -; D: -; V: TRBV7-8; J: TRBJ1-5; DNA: TGTGCCAGCAGCTCGATAGGGAGCAATCAGCCCCAGCATTTT; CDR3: CASSSIGSNQPQHF
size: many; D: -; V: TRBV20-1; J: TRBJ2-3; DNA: TGCAGCCTTCCTCTTGTGTGGGGCACAGATACGCAGTATTTT; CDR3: CSLPLVWGTDTQYF
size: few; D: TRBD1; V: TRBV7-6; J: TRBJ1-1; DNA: TGTGCCAGCAGCGGGCGTCCCGGACAGGCTGAAGCTTTCTTT; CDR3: CASSGRPGQAEAFF
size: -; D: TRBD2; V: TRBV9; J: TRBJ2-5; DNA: TGTGCCAGCAGCGTAGCGGGCGGGGGGGGCCAAGAGACCCAGTACTTC; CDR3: CASSVAGGGGQETQYF
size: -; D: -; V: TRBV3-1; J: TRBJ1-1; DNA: TGTGCCAGCAGCCAAGATGGGAGGTATTGGGGAACTGAAGCTTTCTTT; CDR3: CASSQDGRYWGTEAFF
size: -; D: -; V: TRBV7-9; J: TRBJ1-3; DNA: TGTGCCAGCAGCCGATACAGGGATGGAAACACCATATATTTT; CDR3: CASSRYRDGNTIYF
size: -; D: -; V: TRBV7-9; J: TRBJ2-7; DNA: TGTGCCAGCCAAGACAGGTACTACGAGCAGTACTTC; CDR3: CASQDRYYEQYF
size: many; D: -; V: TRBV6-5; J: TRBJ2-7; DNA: TGTGCCAGCAGTTACTTTGGGAACTCCTACGAGCAGTACTTC; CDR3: CASSYFGNSYEQYF
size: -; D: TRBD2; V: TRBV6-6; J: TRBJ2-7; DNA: TGTGCCAGCAGTTATTTATCGGGGGGATCCTACGAGCAGTACTTC; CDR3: CASSYLSGGSYEQYF
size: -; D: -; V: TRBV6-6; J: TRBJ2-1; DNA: TGTGCCAGCACCCCAAGGGGGAATGAGCAGTTCTTC; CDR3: CASTPRGNEQFF
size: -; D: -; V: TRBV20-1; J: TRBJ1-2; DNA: TGCAGTGATGCGGGGGATTATGGCTACACCTTC; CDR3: CSDAGDYGYTF
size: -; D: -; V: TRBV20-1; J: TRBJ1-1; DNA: TGCAGTGCTAGAGACAGGGCGAACACTGAAGCTTTCTTT; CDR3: CSARDRANTEAFF
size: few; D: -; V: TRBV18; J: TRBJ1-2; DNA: TGTGCCAGCTCACCAAGGTTCGGGGACGTCCAGGGTCCCTATGGCTACACCTTC; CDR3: CASSPRFGDVQGPYGYTF
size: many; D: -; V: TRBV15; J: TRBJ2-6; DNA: TGTGCCACAGGCAACTCTGGGGCCAACGTCCTGACTTTC; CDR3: CATGNSGANVLTF
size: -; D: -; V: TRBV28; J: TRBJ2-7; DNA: TGTGCCAGCGTAAGGGGAACCTACGAGCAGTACTTC; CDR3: CASVRGTYEQYF
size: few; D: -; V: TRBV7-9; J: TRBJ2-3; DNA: TGTGCCAGCAGCTTAAGGACGGGAAACACAGATACGCAGTATTTT; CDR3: CASSLRTGNTDTQYF
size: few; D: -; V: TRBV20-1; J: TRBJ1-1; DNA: TGCAGTGCTAGAGGAGAAGCGAGAGCTTTCTTT; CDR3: CSARGEARAFF
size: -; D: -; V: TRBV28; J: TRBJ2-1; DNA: TGTGCCAGCAGGGGGGGTGGGGCGCGCAATGAGCAGTTCTTC; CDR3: CASRGGGARNEQFF
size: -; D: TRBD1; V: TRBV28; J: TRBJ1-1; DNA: TGTGCCAGCAGTTTATCGTTTGGACAGGGGGCTAACACTGAAGCTTTCTTT; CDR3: CASSLSFGQGANTEAFF
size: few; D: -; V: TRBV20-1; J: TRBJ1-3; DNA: TGCAGTGCTATAACCACAGGCGTACCTGGAAACACCATATATTTT; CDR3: CSAITTGVPGNTIYF
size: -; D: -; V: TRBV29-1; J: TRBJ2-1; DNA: TGCAGCGCCGGACCTGGAGGGGACAATGAGCAGTTCTTC; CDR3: CSAGPGGDNEQFF
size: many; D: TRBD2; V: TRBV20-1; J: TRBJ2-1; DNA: TGCAGTGCTTCAGCGGGACGGCCCTACAATGAGCAGTTCTTC; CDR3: CSASAGRPYNEQFF
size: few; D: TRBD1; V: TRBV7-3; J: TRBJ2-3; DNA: TGTGCCAGCAGCTTAGCGTTAGACAGGGCAGATACGCAGTATTTT; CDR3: CASSLALDRADTQYF
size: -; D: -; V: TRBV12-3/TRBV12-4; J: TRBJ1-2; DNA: TGTGCCAGCACCAGGGACGGGACAAATAGGTCTGGCTACACCTTC; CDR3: CASTRDGTNRSGYTF
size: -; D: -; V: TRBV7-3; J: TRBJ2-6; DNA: TGTGCCAGCAGTTTTTTTGGGGCCAACGTCCTGACTTTC; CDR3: CASSFFGANVLTF